This T cell receptor beta chain stems from a study of a mutant IDH1 vaccine in newly diagnosed glioma. Looking at the study overall: Among treated patients, roughly 60% were male and around 40% female, and mean age was roughly 40 years. Findings of the study overall: Pseudoprogression appears to have had no connection to changes in top peripheral T cell clonotypes.

The method was immunoSEQ multiplex PCR; TCRdb's version includes in-frame clones alone and lacks a portion of them. The sample contains tens of thousands of clones, over 75% of which appear only once. Time point described: week 47, end of study. The vaccine gave 300 ug of a 20-mer mutant IDH1 peptide subcutaneously per dose. CDR1 is MNHEY and CDR2 is SMNVEV in the germline V gene (reference sequence). This CDR3 has 18 amino acids. V trimming: 3 bases; J trimming: 5 bases; junction bases outside the gene matches: 11. Notes on this clone: What it recognizes is unknown.

The sequence was obtained from a man aged 35 to 55 with glioma. This sample comprised PBMCs, obtained from a glioma patient whose treatment included an IDH1 peptide vaccine. This chain uses TRBV27 with TRBJ2-1; 12 nucleotides align to TRBD2. The CDR3 region has the DNA TGTGCCAGCAGTTTTCTGGCTAGCGGGAGGGCCCCCCACAATGAGCAGTTCTTC. Translation: CASSFLASGRAPHNEQFF.